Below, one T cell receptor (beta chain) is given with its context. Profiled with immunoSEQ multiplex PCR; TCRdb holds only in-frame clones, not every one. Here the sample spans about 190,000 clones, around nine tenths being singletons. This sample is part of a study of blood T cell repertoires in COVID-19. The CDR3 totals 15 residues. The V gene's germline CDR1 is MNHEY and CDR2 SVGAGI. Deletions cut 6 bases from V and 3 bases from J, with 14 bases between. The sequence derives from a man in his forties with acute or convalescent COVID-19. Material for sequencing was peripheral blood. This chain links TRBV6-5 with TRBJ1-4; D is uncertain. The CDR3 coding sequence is TGTGCCAGCAGCCTAGGGAGTTTTGCTAATGAAAAACTGTTTTTT. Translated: CASSLGSFANEKLFF.